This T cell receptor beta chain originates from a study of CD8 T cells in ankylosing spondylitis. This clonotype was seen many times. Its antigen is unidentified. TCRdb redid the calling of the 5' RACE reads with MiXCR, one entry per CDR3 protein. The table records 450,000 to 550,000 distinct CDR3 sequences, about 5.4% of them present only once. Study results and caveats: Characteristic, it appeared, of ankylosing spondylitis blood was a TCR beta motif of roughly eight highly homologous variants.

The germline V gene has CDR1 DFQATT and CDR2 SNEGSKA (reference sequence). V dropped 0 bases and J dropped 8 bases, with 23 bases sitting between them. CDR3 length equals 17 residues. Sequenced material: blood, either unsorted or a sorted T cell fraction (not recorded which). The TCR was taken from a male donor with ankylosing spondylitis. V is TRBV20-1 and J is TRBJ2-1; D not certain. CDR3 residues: CSARDLRHDVWFDEQFF. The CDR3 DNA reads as TGCAGTGCTAGAGATCTTCGGCATGACGTTTGGTTCGATGAGCAGTTCTTC.